This T cell receptor (beta chain) was obtained from a study of shared clonotypes between healthy human individuals. Here immunoSEQ multiplex PCR was the method, and the copy in TCRdb shows in-frame clones only, minus some. The sample yields 2 million to 2.5 million clones, 85% to 95% seen once. The sequence was obtained from a man between 18 and 29 years old in good health. Some clones in this sample may be carry-over from other donors' samples. Sequencing used naive CD4+ T cells from PBMCs. Specified subset: CD45RA+ positively selected.

CDR3 sequence reads: CASSFEQGSNQPQHF. The CDR3 nucleotides are TGTGCCAGCAGCTTCGAACAGGGGAGCAATCAGCCCCAGCATTTT. This chain joins TRBV7-2 and TRBJ1-5; 7 positions match TRBD1. The CDR3 covers 15 residues. Germline V gene lookup returns CDR1 SGHTA and CDR2 FQGNSA. V lost 3 bases to trimming and J lost 1 base; unmatched junction nucleotides: 3.